This T cell receptor beta chain was observed in a study of shared clonotypes between healthy human individuals. Generated by immunoSEQ multiplex PCR, the TCRdb table keeps only in-frame clones and is missing some. The repertoire holds 500,000 to 700,000 clones, with 90% to 95% as singletons. The length of the CDR3 is 15 residues. The germline CDR1 and CDR2 sequences are SGHAT and FQNNGV. V gave up 3 bases and J gave up 5 bases; unmatched junction bases: 7. Naive CD8 cells were CD45RO-negative, positively selected for CCR7, excluding terminally differentiated effector memory CD45RA+ cells. The sequenced sample consisted of naive CD8+ T cells sorted from blood. The sequence derives from a woman aged 25 to 39 in good health. The V and J genes are TRBV11-2 and TRBJ2-1; TRBD1 agrees at 7 bases. The CDR3, as DNA: TGTGCCAGCAGCTTGAAAACAGGGGATAACAATGAGCAGTTCTTC. Its translation is CASSLKTGDNNEQFF.